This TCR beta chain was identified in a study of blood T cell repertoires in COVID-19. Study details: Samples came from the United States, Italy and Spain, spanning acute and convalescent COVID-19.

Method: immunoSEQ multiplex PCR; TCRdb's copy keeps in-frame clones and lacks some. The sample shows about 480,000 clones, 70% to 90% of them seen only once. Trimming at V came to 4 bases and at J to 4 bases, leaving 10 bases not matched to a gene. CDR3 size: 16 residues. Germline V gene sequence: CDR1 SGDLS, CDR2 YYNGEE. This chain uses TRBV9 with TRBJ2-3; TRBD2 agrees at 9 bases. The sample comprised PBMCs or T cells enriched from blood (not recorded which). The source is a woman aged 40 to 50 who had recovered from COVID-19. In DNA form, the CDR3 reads TGTGCCAGCAGCCGGGGGAGTAGCGGGAGAGCAGATACGCAGTATTTT. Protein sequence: CASSRGSSGRADTQYF.